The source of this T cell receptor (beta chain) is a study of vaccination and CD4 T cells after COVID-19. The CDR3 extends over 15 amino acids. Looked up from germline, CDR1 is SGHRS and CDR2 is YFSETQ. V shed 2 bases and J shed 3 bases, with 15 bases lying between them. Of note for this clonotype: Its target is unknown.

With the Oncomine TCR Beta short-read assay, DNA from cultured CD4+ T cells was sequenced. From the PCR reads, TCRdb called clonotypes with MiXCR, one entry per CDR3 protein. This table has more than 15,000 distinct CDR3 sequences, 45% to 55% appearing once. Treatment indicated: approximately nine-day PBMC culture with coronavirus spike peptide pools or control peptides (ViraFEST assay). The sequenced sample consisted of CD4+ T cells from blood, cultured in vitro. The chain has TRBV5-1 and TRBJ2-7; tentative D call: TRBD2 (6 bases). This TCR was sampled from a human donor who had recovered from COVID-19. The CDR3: CASSLTGQGGYEQYF. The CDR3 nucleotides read TGCGCCAGCAGCTTAACTGGGCAGGGAGGCTACGAGCAGTACTTC.